A single sample gave rise to the 20 T cell receptor beta chains below, sequenced in a study of blood T cell repertoires in COVID-19. Libraries were prepared by immunoSEQ multiplex PCR; TCRdb keeps only in-frame clonotypes and omits some of them. The table shows approximately 500,000 clones, with around nine tenths occurring only once. Material for sequencing was peripheral blood. These receptor sequences come from a woman in her forties or fifties with COVID-19, enrolled during active disease.

To note about this clone: Other DNA sequences in this specimen translate into the identical CDR3. The chain employs TRBV5-1 and TRBJ1-3; unclear D gene. V gave up 0 bases and J gave up 2 bases, with 6 bases separating them. This CDR3 comprises 14 residues. The germline gives CDR1 SGHRS, CDR2 YFSETQ. CDR3 amino acids: CASSLGGTGNTIYF. CDR3 nucleotide sequence: TGCGCCAGCAGCTTGGGCGGGACTGGAAACACCATATATTTT. Looking up the rest from reference TRBV5-1 and TRBJ1-3 gives the full variable domain: KAGVTQTPRYLIKTRGQQVTLSCSPISGHRSVSWYQQTPGQGLQFLFEYFSETQRNKGNFPGRFSGRQFSNSRSEMNVSTLELGDSALYLCASSLGGTGNTIYFGEGSWLTVV.

This clone showed up just once. The chain combines TRBV29-1 with TRBJ1-2; tentative D call: TRBD1 (6 bases). CDR3 length equals 12 residues. Trimming stripped 6 bases from V and 5 bases from J, with 13 bases between. Looked up from germline, CDR1 is SQVTM and CDR2 is ANQGSEA. The CDR3 protein is CSVQGLIYGYTF. The CDR3 DNA is TGCAGCGTGCAGGGGCTTATTTATGGCTACACCTTC. Supplemented by reference TRBV29-1 and TRBJ1-2, the full variable domain reads SAVISQKPSRDICQRGTSLTIQCQVDSQVTMMFWYRQQPGQSLTLIATANQGSEATYESGFVIDKFPISRPNLTFSTLTVSNMSPEDSSIYLCSVQGLIYGYTFGSGTRLTVV.

This rearrangement joins TRBV2 to TRBJ2-5; tentatively, D is TRBD1 (5 bases). In germline, CDR1 is SNHLY, CDR2 FYNNEI. Between the trimmed V and J ends, which lost 5 bases and 0 bases, there was a span of 7 bases. The CDR3 spans 13 residues. The CDR3 DNA reads as TGTGCCAGCAGTTCGGACAACCAAGAGACCCAGTACTTC. It is translated as CASSSDNQETQYF.

The chain uses TRBV9 and TRBJ1-2, with 9 bases matching TRBD1. There are 15 residues in the CDR3. The germline CDR1 and CDR2 sequences are SGDLS and YYNGEE. Trimming removed 4 bases from V and 4 bases from J; junction bases left unmatched: 8. This CDR3 reads CASSPRTGVGYGYTF. The DNA for the CDR3 is TGTGCCAGCAGCCCTCGGACAGGGGTGGGCTATGGCTACACCTTC. The complete variable domain, with remaining parts taken from reference TRBV9 and TRBJ1-2, reads DSGVTQTPKHLITATGQRVTLRCSPRSGDLSVYWYQQSLDQGLQFLIQYYNGEERAKGNILERFSAQQFPDLHSELNLSSLELGDSALYFCASSPRTGVGYGYTFGSGTRLTVV.

The chain uses TRBV27 and TRBJ2-4; TRBD2 aligns across 11 bases. After removal of 4 bases from V and 8 bases from J, the junction contained 7 bases not matched to a gene. The length of the CDR3 is 15 residues. CDR1 and CDR2 from the germline V gene are MNHEY and SMNVEV (reference sequence). CDR3 DNA: TGTGCCAGCAGTTATGGGACTAGCGGATTTGACATTCAGTACTTC. Protein product: CASSYGTSGFDIQYF.

The chain couples TRBV2 to TRBJ2-7; 13 positions agree with TRBD2. The CDR3 extends over 16 amino acids. The V and J ends lost 0 bases and 4 bases, in that order; junction bases with no gene match: 3. Germline-derived CDR1 and CDR2 are SNHLY and FYNNEI. The CDR3 nucleotides read TGTGCCAGCAGTGAAGCGCTGACTAGCGGGGGGTACGAGCAGTACTTC. It is translated as CASSEALTSGGYEQYF.

This sequence joins TRBV2 and TRBJ2-1, with 9 nucleotides matching TRBD1. The germline CDR1 and CDR2 sequences are SNHLY and FYNNEI. The CDR3 is 14 amino acids. V lost 8 bases and J lost 7; bases outside the gene matches: 9. CDR3 bases: TGTGCCAGCCTACTGACAGGGGGAAGTAATGAGCAGTTCTTC. Translation: CASLLTGGSNEQFF.

This sequence joins TRBV28 and TRBJ1-5, with D hard to call. The CDR3 has 13 residues. V was cut by 7 bases and J by 4 bases, with 11 bases left in between. Per germline, CDR1 MDHEN and CDR2 SYDVKM. The CDR3 region is CASKLRGNQPQHF. In DNA, the CDR3 is TGTGCCAGCAAGTTAAGAGGGAATCAGCCCCAGCATTTT.

The chain carries TRBV2 and TRBJ2-6, with D possibly being TRBD2 (7 bases). Germline V lookup: CDR1 SNHLY, CDR2 FYNNEI. The CDR3 spans 16 residues. The V end was cut by 6 bases, the J end by 0 bases, with 12 bases between. The CDR3 sequence is CASSLRGGSGANVLTF. The CDR3 nucleotides are TGTGCCAGCAGCCTTAGGGGGGGCTCTGGGGCCAACGTCCTGACTTTC.

This chain links TRBV10-2 with TRBJ1-2; D gene uncertain. Germline V gene lookup returns CDR1 WSHSY and CDR2 SAAADI. V lost 3 bases, J lost 7 bases, and 12 bases lay in between. CDR3 length: 13 residues. The CDR3 region has the DNA TGCGCCAGCAGTGATAGACAATCAGGTGGCTACACCTTC. Translation: CASSDRQSGGYTF.

The chain uses TRBV6-2 or TRBV6-3 and TRBJ2-1; 8 bases agree with TRBD2. Germline V CDR1 and CDR2: MNHEY, SVGEGT. The junction had 5 bases not matched to a gene; V was cut back by 1 base and J by 9 bases. This CDR3 region has 14 residues. Here the CDR3 DNA reads TGTGCCAGCAGTTACTTTGTCGGGGGGGGTGAGCAGTTCTTC. Protein sequence: CASSYFVGGGEQFF.

The rearrangement links TRBV12-5 to TRBJ2-6; tentative D call: TRBD1 (5 bases). The V and J ends lost 6 bases and 0 bases respectively, with 9 bases between them. The CDR3 totals 15 residues. CDR1 is LGHNT, CDR2 FRNRAP, per germline. The CDR3 DNA reads TGTGCTAGTGGCTACAGGTCCTCTGGGGCCAACGTCCTGACTTTC. Translating it yields CASGYRSSGANVLTF.

This chain uses TRBV6-5 with TRBJ1-6; the match to TRBD1 covers 9 bases. The CDR3 is 15 amino acids. Germline V CDR1 and CDR2: MNHEY, SVGAGI. The V and J ends lost 10 bases and 8 bases, in that order; junction bases with no gene match: 12. In DNA form, the CDR3 reads TGTGCCACCCACCGAACGGGACAGGGATATTCACCCCTCCACTTT. Protein sequence: CATHRTGQGYSPLHF.

V gene TRBV5-4 combines with J gene TRBJ2-2; 7 nucleotides match TRBD1. Germline trimming cut 2 bases from V and 0 bases from J; bases unmatched to any gene: 1. CDR3 length equals 15 residues. Germline V gene sequence: CDR1 SGHNT, CDR2 YYREEE (reference sequence). CDR3 sequence (DNA): TGTGCCAGCAGCTTACAGGGGCCGAACACCGGGGAGCTGTTTTTT. Translation gives CASSLQGPNTGELFF.

This clone has only one observation. This CDR3 reads CASSESRAGGPEAFF. The CDR3 DNA sequence: TGCGCCAGCAGTGAGTCGAGGGCGGGGGGCCCTGAAGCTTTCTTT. V gene TRBV10-1 combines with J gene TRBJ1-1; D might be TRBD1 (6 bases). Germline V gene data show CDR1 as WNHNN and CDR2 as SYGVQD (reference sequence). The length of the CDR3 is 15 residues. V was trimmed by 0 bases and J by 6 bases, leaving 14 bases between them.

This chain links TRBV4-2 with TRBJ2-3, with TRBD2 matching over 9 bases. The CDR3 contains 17 residues. Germline CDR1 LGHNA, CDR2 YNFKEQ. Trimming cost V 0 bases and J 0 bases; bases outside gene matches: 4. CDR3 sequence (DNA): TGTGCCAGCAGCCAAGAATATGGACTAGCGAGCACAGATACGCAGTATTTT. It codes for CASSQEYGLASTDTQYF.

In this sample, this clone turned up once. CDR3 amino acids: CASSLGHLGGYGYTF. CDR3 coding DNA: TGTGCCAGCAGTTTAGGTCATTTGGGGGGTTATGGCTACACCTTC. The V gene is TRBV28, the J gene TRBJ1-2; D perhaps matches TRBD1 (5 bases). In germline, CDR1 is MDHEN, CDR2 SYDVKM. The CDR3 sequence is 15 residues long. Trimming left V 2 bases short and J 5 bases short, with 15 bases between.

The rearrangement joins TRBV5-1 to TRBJ1-2; the match to TRBD1 covers 9 bases. CDR1 and CDR2 (germline): SGHRS, YFSETQ. The CDR3 consists of 14 residues. With 0 bases clipped from V and 8 bases from J, the junction kept 5 bases outside the gene matches. The CDR3 loop reads CASSLEGQGLGYTF. CDR3 nucleotides: TGCGCCAGCAGCTTGGAGGGACAGGGCTTGGGCTACACCTTC.

J is TRBJ2-2 and V is TRBV13; D may be TRBD2 (5 bases). Germline values: CDR1 PRHDT, CDR2 FYEKMQ (reference sequence). CDR3 length: 16 amino acids. V dropped 2 bases and J dropped 6 bases, with 16 bases sitting between them. CDR3 DNA sequence: TGTGCCAGCAGCTTAAGGCAGAACGGAGGATCCGGGGAGCTGTTTTTT. Its protein is CASSLRQNGGSGELFF. Using reference TRBV13 and TRBJ2-2 for the parts outside the CDR3, the full variable domain is AAGVIQSPRHLIKEKRETATLKCYPIPRHDTVYWYQQGPGQDPQFLISFYEKMQSDKGSIPDRFSAQQFSDYHSELNMSSLELGDSALYFCASSLRQNGGSGELFFGEGSRLTVL.

The V and J genes are TRBV27 and TRBJ2-7, with TRBD2 identical over 9 bases. The V and J ends lost 6 bases and 4 bases, in that order; junction bases with no gene match: 4. The CDR3 consists of 13 residues. The germline V gene encodes CDR1 MNHEY and CDR2 SMNVEV (reference sequence). For the CDR3, the DNA is TGTGCCAGCAGACTGCGGGGGGGTTACGAGCAGTACTTC. Encoded protein: CASRLRGGYEQYF.